This T cell receptor beta chain was identified during a study of blood T cell repertoires in COVID-19. Everyone who took part was roughly 18 to 89 years old, and they came from 24 US areas. Generated by immunoSEQ multiplex PCR, the TCRdb table keeps only in-frame clones and is missing some. The data contain hundreds of thousands of clones, 75% to 85% of them singletons. Trimming stripped 3 bases from V and 0 bases from J, with 8 bases between. The CDR3 runs 14 residues. Germline CDR1 is MNHNY and CDR2 is SVGAGI (reference sequence). The origin of this receptor is a man aged 25-45 years with acute COVID-19. The chain uses TRBV6-6 and TRBJ1-1; no clear D gene. Material for sequencing was PBMCs or T cells enriched from blood (not recorded which). CDR3 DNA sequence: TGTGCCAGCAGTTATGGGCCGTTGAACACTGAAGCTTTCTTT. Protein product: CASSYGPLNTEAFF.